This T cell receptor beta chain was found in a study of T cell changes during pregnancy in multiple sclerosis. The V gene's germline CDR1 is SEHNR and CDR2 FQNEAQ (reference sequence). Trimming took 5 bases from V and 7 from J; bases not matched to a gene: 11. There are 16 residues in the CDR3. Sequencing used immunoSEQ multiplex PCR; TCRdb keeps in-frame clones, though not all of them. The sample yields about 87,000 clones, 93% seen once. Sequencing was performed on peripheral blood, taken in the third trimester of pregnancy. This clonotype was obtained from a female donor in good health, enrolled as a control in a pregnancy study. The J gene is TRBJ2-7, the V gene TRBV7-9; 13 nucleotides line up with TRBD2. This CDR3 reads CASSPGLAGVSEEQYF. Here the CDR3 DNA reads TGTGCCAGCAGCCCTGGACTAGCGGGAGTTTCGGAGGAGCAGTACTTC.